The 24 T cell receptor beta chains below all came from one sample that was sequenced in a study of tumor-infiltrating lymphocytes in primary liver carcinoma (dated by TCRdb to 2017 to 2019). Sequencing took place on an Illumina HiSeq 2500. Using a constant-region primer and ProtoScript II reverse transcriptase, TCRbeta-specific cDNA was reverse-transcribed from 500 ng total RNA. Construction of the TCRbeta libraries relied on three nested rounds of multiplex PCR, following a slightly modified ARM-PCR procedure. Each of the first two PCR rounds ran for approximately 10 cycles and used multiplex TRBV1-TRBV30 forward primers together with a Cbeta reverse primer. TCRdb's own reprocessing of the public reads used fastp at Q25 and MiXCR and kept productive beta chains. CDR3 protein duplicates are merged, each entry listing the most common genes and DNA. The table for this sample lists 90,000 to 150,000 distinct CDR3 sequences; about 68% of them were counted only once. The top ten clones comprise approximately 10% of the sample.

Without any cell sorting, total RNA and DNA were extracted together from roughly 21-30 mg of bulk tissue using the AllPrep DNA/RNA mini kit. The source material was liver tumor tissue from sampling region 1. This sample's cell subset or site label indicates: tumor region T1, superior pole. The origin of the receptors is a woman between 55 and 75 years old with primary liver carcinoma and hepatitis B virus infection.

This clonotype was observed at least ten times. The gene calls are TRBV5-1 and TRBJ1-3; D gene uncertain. The V gene lost 0 bases and the J gene lost 2 bases, with 9 bases spanning the gap. CDR3 size: 15 residues. The germline gives CDR1 SGHRS, CDR2 YFSETQ. The CDR3 DNA follows: TGCGCCAGCAGCTTGGCCGGAGGGACTGGAAACACCATATATTTT. Protein: CASSLAGGTGNTIYF.

Worth noting for this clonotype: At one of its ends the junction is not consistent with the germline gene, which may arise from a read error. The V gene is TRBV11-2, the J gene TRBJ1-3, with D perhaps matching TRBD1 (6 bases). Germline V gene data show CDR1 as SGHAT and CDR2 as FQNNGV. The CDR3 length is 16 residues. CDR3 nucleotide sequence: TGTGCCAGCAGTTATAATGACAGGCCTCGAGGAAACACCATGTATTTT. As protein: CASSYNDRPRGNTMYF.

This clonotype was found many times. The chain is built from TRBV7-9 and TRBJ1-2; maybe TRBD1 (5 bases). Germline-derived CDR1 and CDR2 are SEHNR and FQNEAQ (reference sequence). Trimming removed 5 bases at V and 4 bases at J, with 14 bases between. CDR3 size: 14 residues. CDR3 amino acids: CASSPSRGGYGYTF. The CDR3 region has the DNA TGTGCCAGCAGCCCTAGTAGGGGCGGCTATGGCTACACCTTC.

The chain uses TRBV6-5 and TRBJ1-4; possibly TRBD1 for D (5 bases). The germline gives CDR1 MNHEY, CDR2 SVGAGI. The CDR3 is 17 amino acids. V was shortened by 4 bases and J by 0 bases, with 15 bases between the two germline ends. In DNA, the CDR3 is TGTGCCAGCAGTTGCTCGTGGGACGGTGCAACTAATGAAAAACTGTTTTTT. Translating gives CASSCSWDGATNEKLFF.

Worth noting for this clonotype: A read error is possible here, since a much larger clone lies one base away. This rearrangement joins TRBV5-4 to TRBJ1-1; D may be TRBD1 (5 bases). CDR3 size: 13 residues. The germline V gene encodes CDR1 SGHNT and CDR2 YYREEE (reference sequence). CDR3 amino acids: CASSPDTNIEAFF. DNA of the CDR3: TGTGCCAGCAGCCCGGACACAAACATTGAAGCTTTCTTT.

To note about this clonotype: Given a much more abundant clone one base away, this may be a read error. The CDR3 region is CASRGDWTSGNTIYF. CDR3 in DNA: TGTGCCAGCCGTGGAGACTGGACCTCTGGAAACACCATATATTTT. The rearrangement uses TRBV6-1 and TRBJ1-3; no definite D call. The germline V gene has CDR1 MNHNS and CDR2 SASEGT. Trimming removed 8 bases from V and 0 bases from J, with 14 bases in between. The CDR3 spans 15 residues.

A remark on this clonotype: A read error may explain this, as a much larger clone is one base away. The CDR3 loop reads CASSGHSERATDTQYF. In DNA, the CDR3 is TGTGCCAGCAGTGGGCATAGCGAGAGGGCCACAGATACGCAGTATTTT. The genes are TRBV6-1 and TRBJ2-3, with a weak D call TRBD2 (5 bases). Germline loops: CDR1 MNHNS, CDR2 SASEGT. V gave up 4 bases and J gave up 2 bases, with 16 bases separating them. This CDR3 region has 16 residues.

This chain connects TRBV7-8 to TRBJ2-1; D is perhaps TRBD2 (5 bases). CDR1 SGHVS and CDR2 FQNEAQ come from the germline V gene. There are 14 residues in the CDR3. V dropped 5 bases and J dropped 9 bases, with 17 bases sitting between them. The CDR3, as DNA: TGTGCCAGCAGCCGGGTGGATGGGAGTGTTGAGCAGTTCTTC. It yields the protein CASSRVDGSVEQFF.

As to this clonotype: One junction end disagrees with the germline gene, perhaps due to a read error. The chain employs TRBV5-6 and TRBJ2-3; 16 bases map to TRBD2. The CDR3 runs to 18 residues. Germline CDR1 reads SGHDT; CDR2 reads YYEEEE. CDR3 protein: CACSLMGTSGRGTDTQYF. In DNA form, the CDR3 reads TGTGCCTGCAGCTTAATGGGGACTAGCGGGAGGGGCACAGATACGCAGTATTTT.

V is TRBV5-4 and J is TRBJ2-5; D gene ambiguous. Looked up from germline, CDR1 is SGHNT and CDR2 is YYREEE (reference sequence). The V end was cut by 4 bases, the J end by 2 bases, with 12 bases between. The CDR3 consists of 14 residues. CDR3 in DNA: TGTGCCAGCAGCCTGACATTTCGGCAAGAGACCCAGTACTTC. Translated, it gives CASSLTFRQETQYF.

J is TRBJ1-2 and V is TRBV12-3 or TRBV12-4; 10 positions match TRBD1. The CDR3 spans 13 residues. V shed 2 bases and J 14 bases; nucleotides not matched to a gene: 8. This CDR3 is CASSLSGDRGSTF. The CDR3 region has the DNA TGTGCCAGCAGTTTATCGGGGGACAGGGGCTCAACCTTC.

A word on this clonotype: Given a much more abundant clone one base away, this may be a read error. The chain combines TRBV6-1 with TRBJ2-1, with TRBD2 identical over 7 bases. V shed 7 bases and J 4 bases; nucleotides not matched to a gene: 10. The CDR3 runs 15 residues. Germline CDR1 reads MNHNS; CDR2 reads SASEGT. CDR3 in amino acids: CASTLGTNGYNEQFF. The CDR3 DNA reads as TGTGCCAGCACCCTCGGGACTAACGGTTACAATGAGCAGTTCTTC.

Note on this clonotype: A much larger clone is a single base away; this may be a read error. This likely comes from a read error, as the CDR3 has no conserved phenylalanine or tryptophan at its end. Written as DNA, the CDR3 is TGTGCCAGCAGTTACGGACGAACGAACACTGAAGCTTTCTCT. The encoded protein is CASSYGRTNTEAFS. The V and J genes are TRBV6-5 and TRBJ1-1; D uncertain. The CDR3 contains 14 residues. V lost 2 bases and J lost 1, with 8 bases in between. Per germline, CDR1 MNHEY and CDR2 SVGAGI.

Concerning this clonotype itself: This could be a read error, since a much larger clone is one nucleotide away. The CDR3 spells CASSYRGASNEAFF. CDR3 sequence (DNA): TGTGCCAGCAGTTACCGGGGTGCGAGCAATGAAGCTTTCTTT. The V and J genes are TRBV6-2 or TRBV6-3 and TRBJ1-1; D not resolved. Germline lookup yields CDR1 MNHEY and CDR2 SVGEGT. This CDR3 spans 14 amino acids. V dropped 2 bases and J dropped 7 bases, with 14 bases sitting between them.

Remarks on this clonotype: A read error may be the cause here, since a much bigger clone is one base away. The chain links TRBV6-6 to TRBJ1-2; TRBD1 might be the D (6 bases). The CDR3 loop spans 13 amino acids. Looked up from germline, CDR1 is MNHNY and CDR2 is SVGAGI (reference sequence). The CDR3 is CASSFDRFYGHTF. In DNA, the CDR3 is TGTGCCAGCAGTTTTGACAGGTTCTATGGCCACACCTTC.

Details on this clonotype: A much larger clonotype is one base distant, so this may be a read error. The chain is built from TRBV5-1 and TRBJ2-1, with TRBD2 as a possible D gene (6 bases). In germline, CDR1 is SGHRS, CDR2 YFSETQ. The CDR3 loop spans 13 amino acids. The CDR3 bases are TGCGCCAGCAGTGATTTAGCGGACAATAAGCAGTTCTTC. Its protein product is CASSDLADNKQFF.

This clonotype has only a few counts. V gene TRBV28 combines with J gene TRBJ2-4, with 10 bases that match TRBD1. Germline loops: CDR1 MDHEN, CDR2 SYDVKM. This CDR3 region has 14 residues. Trimming took 5 bases from V and 7 from J; bases not matched to a gene: 5. This CDR3 is CASSPGQGGNIQYF. CDR3 DNA sequence: TGTGCCAGCAGTCCCGGACAGGGGGGGAACATTCAGTACTTC.

This clonotype appeared a single time. With a much larger clone just one base away, this may be a read error. Given the absence of the conserved phenylalanine or tryptophan at the CDR3 end, a read error is likely. The genes are TRBV12-3 or TRBV12-4 and TRBJ2-7; 8 nucleotides match TRBD2. The CDR3 has 15 residues. V was clipped by 6 bases and J by 0 bases; unmatched bases: 7. CDR3 residues: CASSTSGPISYEQYL. DNA for the CDR3: TGTGCCAGCAGCACTAGCGGTCCAATCTCCTACGAGCAGTACTTA.

This clonotype showed up many times. The CDR3 region has the DNA TGTGCCAGCAGCTTAGGCCTCGTGGGACAGGGGTTAGACGAGCAGTACTTC. Translation gives CASSLGLVGQGLDEQYF. The V call is TRBV11-2, the J call TRBJ2-7; TRBD1 matches 10 bases. V gave up 1 base and J gave up 5 bases; unmatched junction bases: 11. Looked up from germline, CDR1 is SGHAT and CDR2 is FQNNGV. The CDR3 is 17 residues long.

As regards this clonotype: It may be a read error: a sequence one base away is much more abundant. In DNA form, the CDR3 reads TGTGCCAGCAGCATCGGGCGGGCCCATAATTCACCCCTCCACTTT. It is translated as CASSIGRAHNSPLHF. The rearrangement uses TRBV5-4 and TRBJ1-6; D uncertain. Germline V lookup: CDR1 SGHNT, CDR2 YYREEE (reference sequence). V was trimmed by 4 bases and J by 5 bases, leaving 13 bases between them. The CDR3 is made up of 15 amino acids.

Details on this clonotype: A read error may be the cause here, since a much bigger clone is one base away. The rearrangement links TRBV6-5 to TRBJ2-3, with D uncertain. The CDR3 runs 15 residues. Per the germline V gene, CDR1 is MNHEY and CDR2 is SVGAGI. The V gene lost 1 base and the J gene lost 8 bases, with 16 bases spanning the gap. CDR3 region: CASSYFLGGAGTQYF. The CDR3 DNA is TGTGCCAGCAGTTACTTCCTAGGCGGAGCAGGTACGCAGTATTTT.

This clonotype was seen at least ten times. This could be a read error, since a much larger clone is one nucleotide away. The CDR3 carries no conserved terminal phenylalanine or tryptophan, so it likely arises from a read error. The V call is TRBV11-2, the J call TRBJ2-5; D is unresolved. V lost 4 bases, J lost 1 base, and 7 bases lay in between. The CDR3 spans 13 residues. Germline V gives CDR1 SGHAT, CDR2 FQNNGV. The CDR3 DNA reads TGTGCCAGCAGCTCGTTTACCCAAGAGACCCAGTACCTC. It encodes CASSSFTQETQYL.

A remark on this clonotype: Compared with germline, one end of the junction differs, possibly owing to a read error. CDR3 DNA sequence: TGTGCCAGCAGCTTAGCCGGGCAGAGCTATGGCTACGCATTC. Translated: CASSLAGQSYGYAF. The rearrangement links TRBV11-3 to TRBJ1-2; D uncertain. Germline CDR1 reads SGHNT; CDR2 reads YENEEA. The CDR3 has 14 amino acids.

A word on this clonotype: A read error is likely, as this CDR3 ends without the conserved phenylalanine or tryptophan. The chain joins TRBV11-2 to TRBJ2-3; maybe TRBD2 (5 bases). The V gene lost 3 bases and the J gene lost 6 bases, with 13 bases spanning the gap. Per the germline V gene, CDR1 is SGHAT and CDR2 is FQNNGV. CDR3 size: 14 residues. CDR3 nucleotide sequence: TGTGCCAGCAGCTTCTCTAGCACCCGGGATACGCAGTATATT. Residues: CASSFSSTRDTQYI.